The 17 T cell receptor beta chains below come from one sample, sequenced in a study of OX40 agonist ivuxolimab in advanced cancers. The data were produced by immunoSEQ multiplex PCR, yet TCRdb's version contains in-frame clones alone and is incomplete. The sample contains about 93,000 clones, under 95% of which appear only once. Specimen: CD4+ or CD8+ T cells sorted from blood, collected in a trial of the OX40 agonist ivuxolimab. Receptors originate from an adult with an advanced solid tumor such as melanoma, head and neck, liver or kidney cancer.

The chain couples TRBV6-1 to TRBJ2-2, with TRBD2 matching over 10 bases. The germline V gene has CDR1 MNHNS and CDR2 SASEGT. The CDR3 runs 14 residues. The ends lost 9 bases at V and 3 bases at J; junction bases unmatched: 4. In DNA, the CDR3 is TGTGCCAGTCGGAGCGGGGGGGACACCGGGGAGCTGTTTTTT. Protein: CASRSGGDTGELFF.

The V gene is TRBV6-6, the J gene TRBJ2-5; 9 nucleotides agree with TRBD1. This CDR3 spans 13 amino acids. The germline CDR1 and CDR2 sequences are MNHNY and SVGAGI (reference sequence). V dropped 6 bases and J dropped 9; count of bases not matched to a gene: 8. For the CDR3, the DNA is TGTGCCAGCAGCCGCCGGACAGGGGAGGCCCAGTACTTC. Its translation is CASSRRTGEAQYF.

The chain links TRBV14 to TRBJ2-3; TRBD1 aligns across 8 bases. V lost 4 bases to trimming and J lost 4 bases; unmatched junction nucleotides: 7. Germline CDR1 is SGHDN and CDR2 is FVKESK. The CDR3 is 15 amino acids. The CDR3 DNA reads as TGTGCCAGCAGCCGACAGGGGATGGGCGCAGATACGCAGTATTTT. Translated: CASSRQGMGADTQYF.

The chain is built from TRBV7-9 and TRBJ1-1; D perhaps matches TRBD1 (6 bases). The CDR3 has 14 amino acids. From germline, CDR1 is SEHNR and CDR2 FQNEAQ (reference sequence). V shed 6 bases and J shed 3 bases, with 14 bases lying between them. CDR3 sequence (DNA): TGTGCCAGCAGTCGAGGTGGGGGGCACACTGAAGCTTTCTTT. Translation gives CASSRGGGHTEAFF. Using reference TRBV7-9 and TRBJ1-1 for the parts outside the CDR3, the full variable domain is DTGVSQNPRHKITKRGQNVTFRCDPISEHNRLYWYRQTLGQGPEFLTYFQNEAQLEKSRLLSDRFSAERPKGSFSTLEIQRTEQGDSAMYLCASSRGGGHTEAFFGQGTRLTVV.

The V and J genes are TRBV29-1 and TRBJ1-2; D is possibly TRBD1 (5 bases). In germline, CDR1 is SQVTM, CDR2 ANQGSEA. CDR3 length: 11 amino acids. V was pared by 7 bases and J by 7 bases, with 13 bases between. CDR3 loop: CSAGTEAGYTF. Written as DNA, the CDR3 is TGCAGCGCCGGGACGGAGGCTGGCTACACCTTC.

The rearrangement links TRBV11-3 to TRBJ2-2, with D possibly TRBD2 on 6 matching bases. Germline CDR1 is SGHNT and CDR2 is YENEEA. The CDR3 loop spans 15 amino acids. The V and J ends lost 3 bases and 7 bases respectively, with 15 bases between them. As DNA, the CDR3 is TGTGCCAGCAGCTTGGGCGGGATTACCCGCGGGGAGCTGTTTTTT. Its protein product is CASSLGGITRGELFF.

The gene calls are TRBV5-4 and TRBJ2-2; D gene unclear. Between the trimmed V and J ends, which lost 4 bases and 3 bases, there was a span of 4 bases. Germline loops: CDR1 SGHNT, CDR2 YYREEE (reference sequence). CDR3 size: 12 residues. CDR3 in amino acids: CASSRDTGELFF. CDR3 in DNA: TGTGCCAGCAGCAGGGACACCGGGGAGCTGTTTTTT. Filled out from reference TRBV5-4 and TRBJ2-2, the complete variable domain reads ETGVTQSPTHLIKTRGQQVTLRCSSQSGHNTVSWYQQALGQGPQFIFQYYREEENGRGNFPPRFSGLQFPNYSSELNVNALELDDSALYLCASSRDTGELFFGEGSRLTVL.

The chain uses TRBV5-1 and TRBJ1-2, with 7 nucleotides matching TRBD1. The trim removed 4 bases at V and 4 bases at J, leaving 4 bases unmatched. CDR1 is SGHRS, CDR2 YFSETQ, per germline. The CDR3 has 13 amino acids. The CDR3 reads CASSPGQSYGYTF. CDR3 nucleotide sequence: TGCGCCAGCAGCCCGGGACAGTCCTATGGCTACACCTTC.

The chain couples TRBV2 to TRBJ2-1, with 7 bases fitting TRBD2. This CDR3 is 15 amino acids long. V dropped 1 base and J dropped 12; count of bases not matched to a gene: 12. Germline CDR1 and CDR2: SNHLY and FYNNEI. The CDR3 spells CASSEVSGFAGRQFF. DNA of the CDR3: TGTGCCAGCAGTGAAGTTAGCGGGTTCGCCGGGAGGCAGTTCTTC.

The chain recombines TRBV19 with TRBJ1-3, with 7 bases that match TRBD1. CDR3 length equals 15 residues. V dropped 8 bases and J dropped 0; count of bases not matched to a gene: 7. Germline CDR1 LNHDA, CDR2 SQIVND (reference sequence). CDR3 bases: TGTGCCAGTGGAGTGGCAGGGGGCTCTGGAAACACCATATATTTT. The encoded protein is CASGVAGGSGNTIYF.

The chain has TRBV5-6 and TRBJ1-5; D ambiguous. Between the trimmed V and J ends, which lost 0 bases and 4 bases, there was a span of 2 bases. Germline V gene data show CDR1 as SGHDT and CDR2 as YYEEEE. The CDR3 contains 12 residues. CDR3 amino acids: CASSLANQPQHF. The CDR3 DNA is TGTGCCAGCAGCTTGGCAAATCAGCCCCAGCATTTT.

This sequence joins TRBV7-9 and TRBJ2-3; D might be TRBD2 (6 bases). This CDR3 contains 16 residues. Trimming cost V 5 bases and J 4 bases, with 19 bases left between them. From germline, CDR1 is SEHNR and CDR2 FQNEAQ (reference sequence). The CDR3, as DNA: TGTGCCAGCAGCCCCCCCGGGCTCTGGGGGGCAGATACGCAGTATTTT. Its translation is CASSPPGLWGADTQYF.

This sequence joins TRBV2 and TRBJ2-7, with 9 bases matching TRBD1. The V gene end was trimmed by 5 bases and the J gene end by 6 bases; junction bases not matched to a gene: 8. The CDR3 has 14 residues. Germline V gives CDR1 SNHLY, CDR2 FYNNEI. The CDR3 protein is CASSPGTGIREQYF. The CDR3 bases are TGTGCCAGCAGTCCCGGGACAGGGATTCGCGAGCAGTACTTC.

This sequence joins TRBV7-2 and TRBJ2-5; D gene unclear. This CDR3 contains 15 residues. Between the trimmed V and J ends, which lost 4 bases and 4 bases, there was a span of 16 bases. Germline values: CDR1 SGHTA, CDR2 FQGNSA. The CDR3 here is CASSSSWGRAETQYF. In nucleotides, the CDR3 is TGTGCCAGCAGCTCAAGTTGGGGAAGGGCAGAGACCCAGTACTTC.

The gene calls are TRBV4-1 and TRBJ2-1; TRBD1 is a possible D gene (6 bases). V shed 0 bases and J shed 7 bases, with 19 bases lying between them. The CDR3 is 17 residues long. Germline V gene data show CDR1 as MGHRA and CDR2 as YSYEKL. The CDR3 reads CASSQEARTDATNEQFF. The CDR3 DNA follows: TGCGCCAGCAGCCAAGAAGCCCGGACAGACGCTACAAATGAGCAGTTCTTC.

The chain joins TRBV9 to TRBJ1-6; D is uncertain. V was clipped by 1 base and J by 6 bases, with 11 bases between them. Germline V gene data show CDR1 as SGDLS and CDR2 as YYNGEE. This CDR3 has 15 residues. CDR3 coding DNA: TGTGCCAGCAGCGTAACTACGACAAGTAATTCACCCCTCCACTTT. Residues: CASSVTTTSNSPLHF.

This chain connects TRBV10-1 to TRBJ2-2; D is unclear. The V end lost 4 bases, the J end lost 5 bases, and 14 bases lay between the germline ends. CDR3 length: 15 residues. Per germline, CDR1 WNHNN and CDR2 SYGVQD (reference sequence). CDR3 sequence reads: CASSVNPVVTGELFF. The DNA of the CDR3 is TGCGCCAGCAGTGTCAACCCTGTAGTGACCGGGGAGCTGTTTTTT.